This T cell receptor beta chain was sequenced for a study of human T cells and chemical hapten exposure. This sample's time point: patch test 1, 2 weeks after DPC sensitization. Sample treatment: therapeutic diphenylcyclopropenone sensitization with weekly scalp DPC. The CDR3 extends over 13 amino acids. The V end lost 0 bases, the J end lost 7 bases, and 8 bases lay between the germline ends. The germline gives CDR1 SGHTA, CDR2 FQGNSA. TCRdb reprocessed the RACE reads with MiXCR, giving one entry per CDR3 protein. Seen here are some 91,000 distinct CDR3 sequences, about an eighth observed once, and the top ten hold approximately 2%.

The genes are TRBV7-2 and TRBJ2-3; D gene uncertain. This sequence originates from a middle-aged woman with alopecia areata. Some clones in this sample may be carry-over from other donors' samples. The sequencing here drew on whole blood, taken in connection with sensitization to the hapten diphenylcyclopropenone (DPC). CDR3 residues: CASSLARAHTQYF. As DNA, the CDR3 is TGTGCCAGCAGCTTAGCGCGCGCCCATACGCAGTATTTT.